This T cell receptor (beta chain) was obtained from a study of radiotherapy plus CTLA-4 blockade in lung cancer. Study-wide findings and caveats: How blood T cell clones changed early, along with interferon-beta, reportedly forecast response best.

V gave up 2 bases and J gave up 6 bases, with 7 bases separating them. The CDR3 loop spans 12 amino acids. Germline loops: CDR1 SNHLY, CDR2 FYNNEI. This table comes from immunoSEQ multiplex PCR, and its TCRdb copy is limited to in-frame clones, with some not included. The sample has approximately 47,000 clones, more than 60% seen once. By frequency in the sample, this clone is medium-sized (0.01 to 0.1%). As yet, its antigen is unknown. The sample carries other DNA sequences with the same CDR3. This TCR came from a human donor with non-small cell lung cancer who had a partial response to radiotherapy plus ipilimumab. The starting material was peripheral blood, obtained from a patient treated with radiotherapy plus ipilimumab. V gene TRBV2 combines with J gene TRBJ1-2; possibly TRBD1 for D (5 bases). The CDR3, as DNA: TGTGCCAGCAGTGAAAGGGGAAATGGCTACACCTTC. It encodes CASSERGNGYTF.